This is a list of T cell receptor beta chains from one sample in a study of CD8 T cells in Susac syndrome. In TCRdb, the immunoSEQ multiplex PCR reads were re-called with MiXCR into one record per CDR3 protein. The table includes under 300,000 distinct CDR3 sequences, around 96% detected once. The sequencing input was CD4+ T cells from PBMCs. These receptors were collected from a human donor with Susac syndrome. CDR3s include the opening cysteine and the closing phenylalanine or tryptophan. A D gene is named only where the DNA matches it firmly. A clone size is listed for some rows: how often the clone was seen (once, few, many), or a class if it is expanded.

J gene	V gene	clone size	D gene	CDR3 DNA	CDR3 protein
TRBJ1-4	TRBV28	NA	TRBD1	TGTGCCAGCAGGAAACTAGGACAGGGGTTGGAAAAACTGTTTTTT	CASRKLGQGLEKLFF
TRBJ1-1	TRBV7-9	NA	NA	TGTGCCAGCAGCTCCAGATCCTTGAACACTGAAGCTTTCTTT	CASSSRSLNTEAFF
TRBJ2-7	TRBV5-1	NA	NA	TGCGCCAGCAGCTTGGGTCGGGTTACCTACGAGCAGTACTTC	CASSLGRVTYEQYF
TRBJ1-1	TRBV12-3/TRBV12-4	NA	NA	TGTGCCAGCAGTTTACCCACCGACACTGAAGCTTTCTTT	CASSLPTDTEAFF
TRBJ2-7	TRBV11-3	NA	TRBD2	TGTGCCAGCAGCCCGAGGGCGGGAGGCTCCTACGAGCAGTACTTC	CASSPRAGGSYEQYF
TRBJ1-1	TRBV29-1	NA	NA	TGCAGCGTACAAGAGAACACTGAAGCTTTCTTT	CSVQENTEAFF
TRBJ1-2	TRBV30	NA	NA	TGTGCCTGGAGTGTACCCAGGGCCGGCTACACCTTC	CAWSVPRAGYTF
TRBJ2-7	TRBV25-1	NA	NA	TGTGCCAGCAGTGATGGGCTAGTTAACGCTGCCGAGCAGTACTTC	CASSDGLVNAAEQYF
TRBJ2-5	TRBV29-1	NA	NA	TGCAGCGTTGACGGGCAGAACCAAGAGACCCAGTACTTC	CSVDGQNQETQYF
TRBJ2-1	TRBV20-1	NA	TRBD2	TGCAGTGCTACGGGACTAGCGGGGGATACCTACAATGAGCAGTTCTTC	CSATGLAGDTYNEQFF
TRBJ2-4	TRBV6-5	once	NA	TGTGCCAGCAGTTACCGTGGCGGGCTGGCCAAAAACATTCAGTACTTC	CASSYRGGLAKNIQYF
TRBJ2-3	TRBV30	NA	NA	TGTGCCTGGAGTGTACGTTGGCGGAGGGGCACAGATACGCAGTATTTT	CAWSVRWRRGTDTQYF
TRBJ2-7	TRBV29-1	NA	TRBD2	TGCAGCGTTGAAAGGTCTAGCGGGAGGCCGTACGAGCAGTACTTC	CSVERSSGRPYEQYF
TRBJ1-1	TRBV14	NA	NA	TGTGCCAGCAGCCAAGTGATCGGGGGCACTGAAGCTTTCTTT	CASSQVIGGTEAFF
TRBJ1-1	TRBV12-3/TRBV12-4	NA	NA	TGTGCCAGCACGATTTGGAACACTGAAGCTTTCTTT	CASTIWNTEAFF
TRBJ2-7	TRBV6-5	NA	NA	TGTGCCAGCAGTTACTCGAGGGTGCCCTACGAGCAGTACTTC	CASSYSRVPYEQYF
TRBJ2-3	TRBV12-3/TRBV12-4	NA	NA	TGTGCCAGCAGTTTAGGTGGGAGGCCTAGCACAGATACGCAGTATTTT	CASSLGGRPSTDTQYF
TRBJ1-5	TRBV20-1	NA	NA	TGCAGTGCTAGAGATCGGTTACGGGGATCTAATCAGCCCCAGCATTTT	CSARDRLRGSNQPQHF
TRBJ2-1	TRBV18	once	TRBD2	TGTGCCAGCTCACCATCGGCAGGGAGGGATGAGCAGTTCTTC	CASSPSAGRDEQFF
TRBJ1-1	TRBV29-1	NA	NA	TGCAGCGTTGGTAATCGGGGAACTGAAGCTTTCTTT	CSVGNRGTEAFF
TRBJ1-1	TRBV4-1	NA	TRBD1	TGCGCCAGCAGCCAAGCCGGGACAGGAGGCACTGAAGCTTTCTTT	CASSQAGTGGTEAFF
TRBJ2-1	TRBV20-1	NA	TRBD2	TGCAGTGCCGGGACTAGCGCGAACAATGAGCAGTTCTTC	CSAGTSANNEQFF
TRBJ2-2	TRBV5-1	NA	NA	TGCGCCAGCAGCTTGGAAGCCGAGGGGACCGGGGAGCTGTTTTTT	CASSLEAEGTGELFF